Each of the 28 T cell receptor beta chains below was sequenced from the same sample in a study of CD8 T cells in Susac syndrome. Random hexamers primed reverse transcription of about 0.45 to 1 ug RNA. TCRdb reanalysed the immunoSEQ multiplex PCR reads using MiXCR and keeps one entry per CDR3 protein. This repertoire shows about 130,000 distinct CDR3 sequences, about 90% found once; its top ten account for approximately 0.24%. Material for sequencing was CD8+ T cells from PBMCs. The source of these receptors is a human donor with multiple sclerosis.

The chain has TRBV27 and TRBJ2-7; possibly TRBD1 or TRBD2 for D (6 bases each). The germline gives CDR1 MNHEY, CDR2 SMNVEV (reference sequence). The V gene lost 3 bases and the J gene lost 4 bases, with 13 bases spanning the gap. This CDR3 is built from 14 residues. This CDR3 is CASSFSGARYEQYF. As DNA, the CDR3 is TGTGCCAGCAGTTTTTCGGGGGCTCGATACGAGCAGTACTTC.

CDR3 protein: CSARADSTKETQYF. DNA for the CDR3: TGCAGTGCTAGGGCAGACAGTACCAAAGAGACCCAGTACTTC. The chain carries TRBV20-1 and TRBJ2-5; D perhaps matches TRBD1 (5 bases). Germline V gene sequence: CDR1 DFQATT, CDR2 SNEGSKA (reference sequence). This CDR3 spans 14 amino acids. Trimming removed 3 bases from V and 3 bases from J, with 14 bases in between.

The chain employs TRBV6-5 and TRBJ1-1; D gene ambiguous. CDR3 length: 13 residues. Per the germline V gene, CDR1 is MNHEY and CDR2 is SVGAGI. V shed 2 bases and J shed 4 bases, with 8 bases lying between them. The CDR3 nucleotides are TGTGCCAGCAGTTACGGGCAAGCCACTGAAGCTTTCTTT. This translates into CASSYGQATEAFF.

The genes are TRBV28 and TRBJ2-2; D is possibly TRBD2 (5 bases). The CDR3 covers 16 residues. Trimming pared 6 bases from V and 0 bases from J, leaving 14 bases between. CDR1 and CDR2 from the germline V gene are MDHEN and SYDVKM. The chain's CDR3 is CASSPTKFANTGELFF. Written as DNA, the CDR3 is TGTGCCAGCAGCCCGACTAAGTTCGCGAACACCGGGGAGCTGTTTTTT.

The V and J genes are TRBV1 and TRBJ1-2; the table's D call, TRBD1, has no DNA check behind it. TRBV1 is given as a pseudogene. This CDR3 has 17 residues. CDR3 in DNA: TGCACCAGCAGCCCCGGCTCGGACAGGGGGATCAACTATGGCTACACCTTC. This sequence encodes CTSSPGSDRGINYGYTF.

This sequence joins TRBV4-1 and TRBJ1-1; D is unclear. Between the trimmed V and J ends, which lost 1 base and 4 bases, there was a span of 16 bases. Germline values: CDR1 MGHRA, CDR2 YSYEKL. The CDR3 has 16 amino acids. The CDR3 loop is CASSQGPGALATEAFF. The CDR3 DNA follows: TGCGCCAGCAGCCAAGGTCCCGGCGCCCTCGCCACTGAAGCTTTCTTT.

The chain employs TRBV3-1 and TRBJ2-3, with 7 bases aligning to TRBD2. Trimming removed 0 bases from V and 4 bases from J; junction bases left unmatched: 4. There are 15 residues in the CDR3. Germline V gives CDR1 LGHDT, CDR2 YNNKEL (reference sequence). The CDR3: CASSQERENSDTQYF. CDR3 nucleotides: TGTGCCAGCAGCCAAGAGCGGGAGAATTCAGATACGCAGTATTTT.

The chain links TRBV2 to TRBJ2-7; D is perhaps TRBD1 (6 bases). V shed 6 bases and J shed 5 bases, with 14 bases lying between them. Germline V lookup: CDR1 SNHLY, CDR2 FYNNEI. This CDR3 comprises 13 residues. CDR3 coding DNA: TGTGCCAGCAGCTCTCTTACAGGGAACGAGCAGTACTTC. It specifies CASSSLTGNEQYF. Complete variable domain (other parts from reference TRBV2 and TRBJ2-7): EPEVTQTPSHQVTQMGQEVILRCVPISNHLYFYWYRQILGQKVEFLVSFYNNEISEKSEIFDDQFSVERPDGSNFTLKIRSTKLEDSAMYFCASSSLTGNEQYFGPGTRLTVT.

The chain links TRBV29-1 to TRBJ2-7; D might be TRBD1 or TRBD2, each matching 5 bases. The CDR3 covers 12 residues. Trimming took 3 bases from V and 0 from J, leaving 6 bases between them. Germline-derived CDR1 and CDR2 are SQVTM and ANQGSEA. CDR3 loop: CSVEGTSYEQYF. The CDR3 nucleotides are TGCAGCGTTGAGGGGACCTCCTACGAGCAGTACTTC.

The CDR3 reads CASSLGSGLAYNEQFF. DNA for the CDR3: TGCGCCAGCAGCTTGGGAAGTGGACTAGCCTACAATGAGCAGTTCTTC. The chain carries TRBV5-1 and TRBJ2-1, with TRBD2 identical over 7 bases. Losses at the gene ends were 0 bases for V and 2 bases for J; bases not matched to a gene: 5. CDR3 length equals 16 residues. The germline V gene has CDR1 SGHRS and CDR2 YFSETQ.

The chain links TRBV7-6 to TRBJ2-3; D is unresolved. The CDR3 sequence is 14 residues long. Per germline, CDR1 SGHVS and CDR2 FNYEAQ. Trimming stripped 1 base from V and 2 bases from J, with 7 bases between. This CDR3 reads CASSLEPATDTQYF. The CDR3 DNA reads TGTGCCAGCAGCTTAGAGCCAGCCACAGATACGCAGTATTTT.

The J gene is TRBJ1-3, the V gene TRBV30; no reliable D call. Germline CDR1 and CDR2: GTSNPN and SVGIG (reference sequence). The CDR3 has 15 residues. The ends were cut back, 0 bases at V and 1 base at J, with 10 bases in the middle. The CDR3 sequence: CAWSVLTRSGNTIYF. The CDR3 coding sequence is TGTGCCTGGAGTGTCCTGACAAGGTCTGGAAACACCATATATTTT.

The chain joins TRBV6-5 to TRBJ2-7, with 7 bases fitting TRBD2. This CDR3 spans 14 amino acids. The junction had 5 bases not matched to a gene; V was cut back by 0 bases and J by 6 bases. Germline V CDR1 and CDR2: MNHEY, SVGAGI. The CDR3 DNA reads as TGTGCCAGCAGTTACTCGGGCGGGAGAAGCGAGCAGTACTTC. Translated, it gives CASSYSGGRSEQYF.

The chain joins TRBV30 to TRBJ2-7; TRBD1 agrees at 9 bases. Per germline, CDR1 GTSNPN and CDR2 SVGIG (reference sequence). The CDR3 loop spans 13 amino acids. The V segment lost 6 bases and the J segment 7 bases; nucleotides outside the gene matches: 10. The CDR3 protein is CACTGTGLGEQYF. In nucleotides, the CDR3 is TGTGCCTGCACCGGGACAGGGTTGGGGGAGCAGTACTTC.

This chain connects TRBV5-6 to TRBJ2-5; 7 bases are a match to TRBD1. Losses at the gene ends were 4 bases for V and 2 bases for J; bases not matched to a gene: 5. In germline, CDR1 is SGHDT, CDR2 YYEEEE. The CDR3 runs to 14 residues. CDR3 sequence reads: CASSLGQEQETQYF. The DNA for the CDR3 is TGTGCCAGCAGCCTAGGACAGGAGCAAGAGACCCAGTACTTC.

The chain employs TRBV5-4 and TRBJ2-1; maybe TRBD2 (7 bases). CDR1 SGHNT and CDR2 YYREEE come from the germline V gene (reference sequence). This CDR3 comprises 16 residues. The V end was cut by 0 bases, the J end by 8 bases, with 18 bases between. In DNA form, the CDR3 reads TGTGCCAGCAGCTTGGGTTCACGACTAGCAGGGGATGAGCAGTTCTTC. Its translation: CASSLGSRLAGDEQFF.

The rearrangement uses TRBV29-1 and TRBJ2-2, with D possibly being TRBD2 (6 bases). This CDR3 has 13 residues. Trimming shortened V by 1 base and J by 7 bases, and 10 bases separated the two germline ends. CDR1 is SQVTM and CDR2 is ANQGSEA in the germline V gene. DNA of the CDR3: TGCAGCGTTGAAGCGGGAGTCGGCGGGGAGCTGTTTTTT. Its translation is CSVEAGVGGELFF.

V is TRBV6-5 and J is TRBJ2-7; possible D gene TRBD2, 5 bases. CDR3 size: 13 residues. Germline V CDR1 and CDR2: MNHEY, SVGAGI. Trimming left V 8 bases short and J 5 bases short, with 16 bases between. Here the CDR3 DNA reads TGTGCCAGCCGAGCGGAGATCCTCCACGAGCAGTACTTC. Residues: CASRAEILHEQYF.

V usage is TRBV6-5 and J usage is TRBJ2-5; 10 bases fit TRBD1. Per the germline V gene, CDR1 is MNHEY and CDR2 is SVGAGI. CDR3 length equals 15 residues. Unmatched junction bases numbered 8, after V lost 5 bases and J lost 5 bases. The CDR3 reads CASSPTGGYAETQYF. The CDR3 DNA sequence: TGTGCCAGCAGTCCGACAGGGGGCTATGCGGAGACCCAGTACTTC.

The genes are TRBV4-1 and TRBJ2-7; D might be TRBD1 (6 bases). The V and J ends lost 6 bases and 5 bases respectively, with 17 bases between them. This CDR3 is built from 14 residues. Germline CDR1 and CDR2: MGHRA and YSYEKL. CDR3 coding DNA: TGCGCCAGCAGTTATAGCACAGGGTCCCACGAGCAGTACTTC. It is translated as CASSYSTGSHEQYF.

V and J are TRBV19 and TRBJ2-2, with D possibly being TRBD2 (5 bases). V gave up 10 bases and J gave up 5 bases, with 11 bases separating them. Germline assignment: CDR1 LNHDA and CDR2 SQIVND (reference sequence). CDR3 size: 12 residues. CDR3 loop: CATFGDTGELFF. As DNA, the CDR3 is TGTGCCACCTTCGGGGATACCGGGGAGCTGTTTTTT.

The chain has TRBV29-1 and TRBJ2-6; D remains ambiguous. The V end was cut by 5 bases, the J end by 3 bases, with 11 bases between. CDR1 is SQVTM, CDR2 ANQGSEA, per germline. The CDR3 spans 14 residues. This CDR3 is CSVYPRNGANVLTF. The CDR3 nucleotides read TGCAGCGTTTATCCGAGAAATGGGGCCAACGTCCTGACTTTC.

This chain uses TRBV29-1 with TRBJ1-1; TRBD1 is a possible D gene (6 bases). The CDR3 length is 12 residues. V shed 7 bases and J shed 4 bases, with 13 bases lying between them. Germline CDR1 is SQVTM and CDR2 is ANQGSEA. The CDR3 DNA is TGCAGCGCCGAAGGAGGGGGCACTGAAGCTTTCTTT. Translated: CSAEGGGTEAFF.

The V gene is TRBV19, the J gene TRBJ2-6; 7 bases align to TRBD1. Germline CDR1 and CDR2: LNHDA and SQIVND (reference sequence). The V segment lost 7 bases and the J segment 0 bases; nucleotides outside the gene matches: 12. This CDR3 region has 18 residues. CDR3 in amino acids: CASNDRARGTSGANVLTF. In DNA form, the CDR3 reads TGTGCCAGTAACGATAGGGCCAGGGGGACCTCTGGGGCCAACGTCCTGACTTTC.

CDR3 coding DNA: TGTGCCAGCAGTTTAGGCGGCCTCTTAGGACCCGAGCAGTACTTC. Translated, it gives CASSLGGLLGPEQYF. The rearrangement uses TRBV12-3 or TRBV12-4 and TRBJ2-7; no firm D call. The CDR3 runs to 15 residues. V lost 1 base and J 6 bases, leaving 16 bases between the germline ends.

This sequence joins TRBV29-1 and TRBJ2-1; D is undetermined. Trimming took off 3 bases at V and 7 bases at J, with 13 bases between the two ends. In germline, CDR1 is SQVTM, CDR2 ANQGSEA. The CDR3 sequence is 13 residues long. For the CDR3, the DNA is TGCAGCGTTGACGGCCCCGAAGCAAATGAGCAGTTCTTC. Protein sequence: CSVDGPEANEQFF.

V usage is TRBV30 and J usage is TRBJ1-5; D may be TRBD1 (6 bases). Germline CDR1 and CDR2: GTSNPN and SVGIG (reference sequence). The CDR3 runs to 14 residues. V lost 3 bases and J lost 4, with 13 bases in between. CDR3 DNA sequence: TGTGCCTGGAGCAGGGGAATTGTAAATCAGCCCCAGCATTTT. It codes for CAWSRGIVNQPQHF.

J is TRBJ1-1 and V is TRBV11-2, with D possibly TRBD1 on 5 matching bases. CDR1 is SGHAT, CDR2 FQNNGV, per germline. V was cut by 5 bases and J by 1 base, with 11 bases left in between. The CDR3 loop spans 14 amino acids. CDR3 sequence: CASSRGGKNTEAFF. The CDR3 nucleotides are TGTGCCAGCAGCCGGGGGGGGAAGAACACTGAAGCTTTCTTT.